These T cell receptor beta chains were read from a single sample in a study of graft-versus-host responses after intestinal transplantation. TCRdb's table, derived via immunoSEQ multiplex PCR, lists solely in-frame clones and lacks some. The repertoire holds 90,000 to 120,000 clones, with roughly 90% as singletons. Their target antigens are unknown. This specimen consisted of unstimulated CD4+ T cells sorted from spleen or lymph node cells, obtained before transplant. Every receptor here comes from a human donor who was the organ donor for an intestinal transplant. CDR3s include the opening cysteine and the closing phenylalanine or tryptophan. The D gene is left open where the match is weak. A row's size may be missing; if present it is once, few, many or a size class.

abundance,d_gene,j_gene,v_gene,CDR3nt,CDR3aa
.,.,TRBJ1-2,TRBV28,TGTGCCAGCAGCCCAGGGTCATGGGGCTACACCTTC,CASSPGSWGYTF
few,.,TRBJ2-2,TRBV9,TGTGCCAGCCGCGGGGGCAGAACCGGGGAGCTGTTTTTT,CASRGGRTGELFF
once,TRBD2,TRBJ2-5,TRBV9,TGTGCCAGCAGCGTAGCGGCGGGGGGGCGTGGGGAGACCCAGTACTTC,CASSVAAGGRGETQYF
.,.,TRBJ1-2,TRBV6-4,TGTGCCAGCAGTTCGGATAACCCTTTC,CASSSDNPF
.,TRBD2,TRBJ2-1,TRBV5-1,TGCGCCAGCAGCTTGAGGCTAGCGGGACCTATTGAGCAGTTCTTC,CASSLRLAGPIEQFF
.,TRBD1,TRBJ1-6,TRBV11-2,TGTGCCAGCAGCTTAAACAGGGGTTACAATTCACCCCTCCACTTT,CASSLNRGYNSPLHF
.,.,TRBJ1-3,TRBV11-3,TGTGCCAGCAGCTTCAACGGAAACACCATATATTTT,CASSFNGNTIYF
.,.,TRBJ2-3,TRBV9,TGTGCCAGCAGCGCCCCGGCAGATACGCAGTATTTT,CASSAPADTQYF
.,.,TRBJ1-4,TRBV25-1,TGTGCCAGCAGTGAATTGGCAGGGACTAATGAAAAACTGTTTTTT,CASSELAGTNEKLFF
.,.,TRBJ1-5,TRBV19,TGTGCCAGTAGTATTGTACAGACTAATCAGCCCCAGCATTTT,CASSIVQTNQPQHF
.,.,TRBJ1-6,TRBV28,TGTGCCAGCAGTTCCCCCGGACGGTATGATTCACCCCTCCACTTT,CASSSPGRYDSPLHF
.,.,TRBJ2-7,TRBV2,TGTGCCAGCAGTGAATTGGTAGGGCCCGCCTCCTACGAGCAGTACTTC,CASSELVGPASYEQYF
.,TRBD1,TRBJ1-2,TRBV4-2,TGTGCCAGCAGCCAAGATGCGGGAATAAATAGGGGGCGAATCTATGGCTACACCTTC,CASSQDAGINRGRIYGYTF
.,.,TRBJ1-1,TRBV6-5,TGTGCCAGCAGTTACTGGGGGGGACAAATGAACACTGAAGCTTTCTTT,CASSYWGGQMNTEAFF
.,TRBD2,TRBJ2-1,TRBV5-1,TGCGCCAGCAGCTCACCAGCGGGGGGGCCCAATGAGCAGTTCTTC,CASSSPAGGPNEQFF
.,.,TRBJ2-1,TRBV5-1,TGCGCCAGCAGCTTGGGAGGCGTATACTCCTACAATGAGCAGTTCTTC,CASSLGGVYSYNEQFF
.,.,TRBJ1-1,TRBV15,TGTGCCACCAGCAGAGGAGGGGGGCTAGTGACTGAAGCTTTCTTT,CATSRGGGLVTEAFF
.,TRBD2,TRBJ2-1,TRBV9,TGTGCCAGCAGCGGGACTAGTATACGTGAGCAGTTCTTC,CASSGTSIREQFF
.,TRBD1,TRBJ1-2,TRBV5-1,TGCGCCAGCAGCTCAGGACAGGGGGTAGGCTACACCTTC,CASSSGQGVGYTF
.,.,TRBJ1-4,TRBV27,TGTGCCAGCGGCACTTCAGGGGTTGGAGATGAAAAACTGTTTTTT,CASGTSGVGDEKLFF